This record covers a single TCR beta chain. Its antigen is unidentified. Unsorted whole blood served as the source of blood RNA, and germline DNA was extracted as well. TCR beta cDNA was reverse-transcribed from about 500 ng of total RNA. The reaction used a constant-region primer and ProtoScript II reverse transcriptase. Libraries for TCR beta were built through three nested multiplex PCR rounds, which together made up a slightly modified ARM-PCR procedure. The two initial PCR rounds, about 9 cycles each, used TRBV1-TRBV30 forward and C-beta reverse primers. TCRdb reanalysed the multiplex PCR reads using MiXCR and keeps one entry per CDR3 protein. The table records fewer than 350,000 distinct CDR3 sequences, almost 65% of them present only once. The data were obtained in a study of tumor-infiltrating lymphocytes in primary liver carcinoma. General study points: CD8+ and CD4+ repertoires went uncompared, the samples being bulk unsorted.

CDR3 length: 16 residues. With 3 bases removed from V and 4 bases from J, the gap between germline ends came to 18 bases. Per the germline V gene, CDR1 is MNHNS and CDR2 is SASEGT. The sequence came from a man aged 40-49 years with primary liver carcinoma and hepatitis B virus infection. The sample consisted of peripheral blood. The rearrangement joins TRBV6-1 to TRBJ1-1; tentative D call: TRBD1 (6 bases). CDR3 DNA: TGTGCCAGCAGTGACCTCCGAGACAGGTGGGGCACTGAAGCTTTCTTT. Translated: CASSDLRDRWGTEAFF.